The 32 T cell receptor beta chains below were found in one sample sequenced in a study of T cell responses to AZD1222 COVID-19 vaccine. TCRdb's copy holds only in-frame clones and misses some; the assay was immunoSEQ multiplex PCR. The sample includes some 83,000 clones, about nine tenths of them seen just once. The material was peripheral blood, obtained on day 0 of AZD1222 vaccination. The receptors shown here come from an adult in good health.

By sample fraction, this clone is medium-sized. The CDR3 protein is CASSELAGGQETQYF. The CDR3 DNA sequence: TGTGCCAGCAGTGAACTAGCGGGGGGGCAAGAGACCCAGTACTTC. The chain has TRBV6-1 and TRBJ2-5, with 12 positions matching TRBD2. In germline, CDR1 is MNHNS, CDR2 SASEGT. Losses at the gene ends were 2 bases for V and 2 bases for J; bases not matched to a gene: 0. The CDR3 length is 15 residues.

The rearrangement uses TRBV10-2 and TRBJ2-7; tentatively, D is TRBD2 (6 bases). Germline V gene data show CDR1 as WSHSY and CDR2 as SAAADI. Trimming shortened V by 3 bases and J by 3 bases, and 15 bases separated the two germline ends. The length of the CDR3 is 15 residues. CDR3 in amino acids: CASSDGAGRNYEQYF. The CDR3 DNA sequence: TGCGCCAGCAGTGATGGGGCAGGGAGGAACTACGAGCAGTACTTC.

The CDR3 reads CSARDWAGDTF. Written as DNA, the CDR3 is TGCAGTGCTAGAGATTGGGCAGGGGACACCTTC. J is TRBJ1-2 and V is TRBV20-1, with a tentative D call TRBD1 (6 bases). The germline V gene has CDR1 DFQATT and CDR2 SNEGSKA (reference sequence). The ends were cut back, 0 bases at V and 12 bases at J, with 11 bases in the middle. The CDR3 contains 11 residues.

This chain joins TRBV5-1 and TRBJ1-4, with D perhaps TRBD1 (5 bases). CDR1 and CDR2 from the germline V gene are SGHRS and YFSETQ. This CDR3 has 15 residues. Trimming removed 1 base from V and 2 bases from J, with 9 bases in between. The CDR3: CASSLTRGTNEKLFF. Here the CDR3 DNA reads TGCGCCAGCAGCTTGACGCGGGGCACTAATGAAAAACTGTTTTTT.

This chain links TRBV4-1 with TRBJ2-5; 10 nucleotides agree with TRBD2. Germline CDR1 MGHRA, CDR2 YSYEKL. V gave up 0 bases and J gave up 5 bases; unmatched junction bases: 9. The CDR3 length is 17 residues. The chain's CDR3 is CASSQDPSGGRGETQYF. CDR3 DNA: TGCGCCAGCAGCCAAGATCCTAGCGGGGGACGGGGGGAGACCCAGTACTTC.

This chain joins TRBV11-2 and TRBJ1-4, with a weak D call TRBD1 (5 bases). The length of the CDR3 is 16 residues. V was trimmed by 0 bases and J by 2 bases, leaving 10 bases between them. Germline-derived CDR1 and CDR2 are SGHAT and FQNNGV. The CDR3 here is CASSLDGGGTNEKLFF. The CDR3 nucleotides are TGTGCCAGCAGCTTAGATGGGGGTGGCACTAATGAAAAACTGTTTTTT.

This clone was seen a single time. The V call is TRBV5-4, the J call TRBJ2-7; 9 nucleotides agree with TRBD1. Germline V gene lookup returns CDR1 SGHNT and CDR2 YYREEE (reference sequence). The V segment lost 5 bases and the J segment 3 bases; nucleotides outside the gene matches: 3. CDR3 length: 13 residues. The CDR3 nucleotides read TGTGCCAGCAGGGAGGGACAGGGCTACGAGCAGTACTTC. This translates into CASREGQGYEQYF. Based on the CDR3 plus reference TRBV5-4 and TRBJ2-7, the full variable domain is ETGVTQSPTHLIKTRGQQVTLRCSSQSGHNTVSWYQQALGQGPQFIFQYYREEENGRGNFPPRFSGLQFPNYSSELNVNALELDDSALYLCASREGQGYEQYFGPGTRLTVT.

The chain is built from TRBV27 and TRBJ1-1; no reliable D call. The CDR3 runs 19 residues. With 4 bases removed from V and 0 bases from J, the gap between germline ends came to 24 bases. The germline V gene has CDR1 MNHEY and CDR2 SMNVEV (reference sequence). The CDR3 DNA follows: TGTGCCAGCAGTTACCCCCCTATCGGAGGGAACTTAATGAACACTGAAGCTTTCTTT. Encoded protein: CASSYPPIGGNLMNTEAFF.

The chain joins TRBV7-3 to TRBJ2-1; TRBD1 is a possible D gene (6 bases). V lost 2 bases and J 2 bases, leaving 13 bases between the germline ends. Germline CDR1 reads SGHTA; CDR2 reads FQGTGA. CDR3 length: 16 amino acids. The CDR3 loop reads CASSLLGQTAYNEQFF. CDR3 DNA sequence: TGTGCCAGCAGCTTACTTGGACAGACCGCCTACAATGAGCAGTTCTTC.

This clone was counted once. The chain couples TRBV5-1 to TRBJ2-3; TRBD1 or TRBD2 may be the D gene (5 bases each). Per germline, CDR1 SGHRS and CDR2 YFSETQ. This CDR3 region has 16 residues. V lost 4 bases to trimming and J lost 4 bases, with 19 bases between them. The CDR3 DNA sequence: TGCGCCAGCAGCCCGACGCCGGGGCGAAAAGCAGATACGCAGTATTTT. This translates into CASSPTPGRKADTQYF.

This clone was seen once. The chain links TRBV27 to TRBJ1-5, with TRBD1 matching 9 bases. The CDR3 extends over 16 amino acids. Trimming at V came to 7 bases and at J to 7 bases, leaving 14 bases not matched to a gene. Germline CDR1 reads MNHEY; CDR2 reads SMNVEV (reference sequence). CDR3 amino acids: CASNLKGQGGVQPQHF. For the CDR3, the DNA is TGTGCCAGCAACCTTAAGGGACAGGGAGGTGTACAGCCCCAGCATTTT.

This clone was seen more than once but under ten times. The chain uses TRBV19 and TRBJ1-3; D perhaps matches TRBD1 (6 bases). The CDR3 has 14 amino acids. V was trimmed by 8 bases and J by 0 bases, leaving 11 bases between them. Germline loops: CDR1 LNHDA, CDR2 SQIVND (reference sequence). The CDR3 DNA reads as TGTGCCAGTGGACAGAGAAGCTCTGGAAACACCATATATTTT. This translates into CASGQRSSGNTIYF.

The chain joins TRBV1 to TRBJ1-1; the table names TRBD1, a call not compared with the DNA. TRBV1 is a documented pseudogene. The CDR3 runs 16 residues. CDR3 in amino acids: CTSSQESDSANTEAFF. The CDR3 bases are TGCACCAGCAGCCAAGAATCGGACAGTGCGAACACTGAAGCTTTCTTT.

This chain uses TRBV30 with TRBJ1-6, with D perhaps matching TRBD1 (6 bases). The CDR3 runs 13 residues. Germline assignment: CDR1 GTSNPN and CDR2 SVGIG (reference sequence). V dropped 4 bases and J dropped 11 bases, with 15 bases sitting between them. DNA of the CDR3: TGTGCCTGGATGACCGGCCAGGGGACACCCCTCCACTTT. Protein product: CAWMTGQGTPLHF.

This chain uses TRBV7-2 with TRBJ2-3; no clear D. V dropped 5 bases and J dropped 0 bases, with 12 bases sitting between them. The germline V gene encodes CDR1 SGHTA and CDR2 FQGNSA. The CDR3 is 15 residues long. The CDR3: CASSQSTISTDTQYF. DNA of the CDR3: TGTGCCAGCAGCCAGTCGACAATTAGCACAGATACGCAGTATTTT.

The V gene is TRBV28, the J gene TRBJ1-1; TRBD1 agrees at 9 bases. Germline-derived CDR1 and CDR2 are MDHEN and SYDVKM. This CDR3 has 13 amino acids. Trimming removed 6 bases from V and 4 bases from J; junction bases left unmatched: 3. DNA of the CDR3: TGTGCCAGCAGGAAGACAGGGGGCACTGAAGCTTTCTTT. This sequence encodes CASRKTGGTEAFF.

The rearrangement uses TRBV10-3 and TRBJ2-7, with TRBD1 matching 10 bases. CDR1 and CDR2 from the germline V gene are ENHRY and SYGVKD. The CDR3 loop spans 17 amino acids. The J segment lost 3 bases and the V segment lost 10 bases, leaving 18 bases of the junction unmatched. CDR3 in DNA: TGTGCCACACAAAACCCAAAAGGACAGGGGGGTTTCTACGAGCAGTACTTC. Protein: CATQNPKGQGGFYEQYF.

V and J are TRBV5-1 and TRBJ1-2; D ambiguous. The CDR3 is 15 amino acids. V was pared by 1 base and J by 5 bases, with 15 bases between. Per the germline V gene, CDR1 is SGHRS and CDR2 is YFSETQ. The CDR3 nucleotides are TGCGCCAGCAGCTTGTACCCAGGCCAGACGTATGGCTACACCTTC. This codes for CASSLYPGQTYGYTF.

V is TRBV2 and J is TRBJ1-3; TRBD1 matches at 8 bases. With 7 bases clipped from V and 0 bases from J, the junction kept 5 bases outside the gene matches. This CDR3 is 15 amino acids long. The germline CDR1 and CDR2 sequences are SNHLY and FYNNEI. This chain's CDR3 is CASKTGQGSGNTIYF. CDR3 nucleotides: TGTGCCAGCAAAACAGGACAGGGCTCTGGAAACACCATATATTTT.

The gene calls are TRBV7-2 and TRBJ1-2, with TRBD1 matching 7 bases. V dropped 5 bases and J dropped 8; count of bases not matched to a gene: 17. CDR1 is SGHTA and CDR2 is FQGNSA in the germline V gene. The CDR3 runs to 16 residues. CDR3 in DNA: TGTGCCAGCAGCCGCGGGACAGCTGCAACCTCGAGGGGCTACACCTTC. Amino acid sequence: CASSRGTAATSRGYTF.

This chain connects TRBV9 to TRBJ2-5; TRBD1 matches 7 bases. CDR1 and CDR2 (germline): SGDLS, YYNGEE. V lost 4 bases to trimming and J lost 2 bases; unmatched junction nucleotides: 5. The CDR3 runs to 14 residues. The CDR3 spells CASSPGTVQETQYF. In nucleotides, the CDR3 is TGTGCCAGCAGCCCCGGGACAGTACAAGAGACCCAGTACTTC.

CDR3 bases: TGTGCCTGGACCCAGACAGGGGGCGTCTATGGCTACACCTTC. It codes for CAWTQTGGVYGYTF. This chain uses TRBV30 with TRBJ1-2; 10 bases fit TRBD1. This CDR3 has 14 amino acids. CDR1 and CDR2 (germline): GTSNPN, SVGIG (reference sequence). Trimming took 4 bases from V and 4 from J; bases not matched to a gene: 6.

The V gene is TRBV10-3, the J gene TRBJ1-4, with D possibly matching TRBD1 (6 bases). The CDR3 has 15 residues. The V and J ends lost 6 bases and 3 bases respectively, with 14 bases between them. Germline assignment: CDR1 ENHRY and CDR2 SYGVKD. The CDR3 DNA is TGTGCCATCAGGGGCTCGGGGGGCCCTAATGAAAAACTGTTTTTT. It specifies CAIRGSGGPNEKLFF.

V gene TRBV4-3 combines with J gene TRBJ1-4; TRBD1 matches at 7 bases. The germline V gene encodes CDR1 LGHNA and CDR2 YSLEER. CDR3 length: 15 amino acids. V shed 3 bases, J shed 7 bases, and the junction held 8 bases outside the gene matches. CDR3 coding DNA: TGCGCCAGCAGCCACGAGGGGGCACCGGGTGAAAAACTGTTTTTT. Its translation: CASSHEGAPGEKLFF.

This clone was picked up a small number of times. V is TRBV4-1 and J is TRBJ1-1; 8 bases line up with TRBD1. CDR1 MGHRA and CDR2 YSYEKL come from the germline V gene. This CDR3 has 14 residues. J gave up 1 base and V 5 bases, and 3 bases lay outside the gene matches. The CDR3 coding sequence is TGCGCCAGCAGCGAGGGGACAGGGAACACTGAAGCTTTCTTT. The encoded protein is CASSEGTGNTEAFF.

The chain couples TRBV7-8 to TRBJ1-2; D gene uncertain. This CDR3 has 13 residues. The germline V gene has CDR1 SGHVS and CDR2 FQNEAQ. Trimming removed 4 bases from V and 4 bases from J, with 10 bases in between. The DNA for the CDR3 is TGTGCCAGCAGCTCCGTCTTAGGCTATGGCTACACCTTC. Translation: CASSSVLGYGYTF. The variable domain in full, completed from reference TRBV7-8 and TRBJ1-2, reads GAGVSQSPRYKVAKRGQDVALRCDPISGHVSLFWYQQALGQGPEFLTYFQNEAQLDKSGLPSDRFFAERPEGSVSTLKIQRTQQEDSAVYLCASSSVLGYGYTFGSGTRLTVV.

The chain couples TRBV4-1 to TRBJ1-5; no firm D call. This CDR3 has 15 amino acids. Germline CDR1 reads MGHRA; CDR2 reads YSYEKL. V was clipped by 2 bases and J by 1 base, with 9 bases between them. The CDR3 coding sequence is TGCGCCAGCAGCCAATCCTCCCTAAGCAATCAGCCCCAGCATTTT. As protein: CASSQSSLSNQPQHF.

The chain links TRBV7-8 to TRBJ2-3, with D tentatively TRBD2 (5 bases). Germline loops: CDR1 SGHVS, CDR2 FQNEAQ. This CDR3 has 12 amino acids. Trimming removed 5 bases at V and 4 bases at J, with 7 bases between. CDR3 amino acids: CASSPGSDTQYF. In DNA form, the CDR3 reads TGTGCCAGCAGCCCGGGGTCAGATACGCAGTATTTT.

This chain connects TRBV19 to TRBJ2-1; the match to TRBD2 covers 14 bases. The junction had 5 bases not matched to a gene; V was cut back by 5 bases and J by 8 bases. Germline-derived CDR1 and CDR2 are LNHDA and SQIVND (reference sequence). The CDR3 totals 15 residues. The CDR3 protein is CASSSGLAGADEQFF. Here the CDR3 DNA reads TGTGCCAGTAGTTCGGGACTAGCGGGGGCGGATGAGCAGTTCTTC.

The J gene is TRBJ1-1, the V gene TRBV7-3, with D possibly TRBD1 on 6 matching bases. Germline lookup yields CDR1 SGHTA and CDR2 FQGTGA. The CDR3 covers 13 residues. V lost 2 bases and J lost 5, with 9 bases in between. The DNA for the CDR3 is TGTGCCAGCAGCTTAGGGGGGGCAACTGAAGCTTTCTTT. As protein: CASSLGGATEAFF.

CDR3 amino acids: CASSWGRFGANVLTF. The CDR3 DNA is TGTGCCAGCAGTTGGGGACGTTTCGGGGCCAACGTCCTGACTTTC. This chain links TRBV11-3 with TRBJ2-6; D is possibly TRBD1 or TRBD2 (5 bases each). Germline lookup yields CDR1 SGHNT and CDR2 YENEEA. The ends were cut back, 6 bases at V and 4 bases at J, with 13 bases in the middle. The CDR3 contains 15 residues.

The genes are TRBV7-9 and TRBJ2-1; 8 nucleotides agree with TRBD1. Germline V gives CDR1 SEHNR, CDR2 FQNEAQ (reference sequence). Unmatched junction bases numbered 8, after V lost 10 bases and J lost 6 bases. The length of the CDR3 is 13 residues. The CDR3, as DNA: TGTGCCAACATGGACAGGGTGAGCAATGAGCAGTTCTTC. Protein product: CANMDRVSNEQFF.